This TCR beta chain was sequenced for a study of cytomegalovirus exposure and HLA in healthy donors (dated by TCRdb to about 2017). About the study as a whole: According to an earlier analysis of around 600 of the donors, some 170 million T cells yielded approximately 120 million unique TCR beta sequences and around 280 Gb of sequence data. HLA typing included class I and class II loci at four-digit resolution. About 5 DR-DQ haplotypes were handled as single units for association and clustering, since linkage in the cohort was strong. In addition to the first cohort of roughly 670 subjects, a separate validation cohort of under 150 different subjects was used. Of the roughly 400 genotyped donors, roughly 85% fell in the genetic ancestry cluster associated with self-reported Caucasian donors. To study patterns of TCR occurrence, a later analysis re-analyzed previously published TCR beta repertoires from around 660 donors and added high-resolution HLA genotyping. The study aimed to test whether cataloging public T cell receptors could reveal signatures of past pathogen exposure. To predict cytomegalovirus infection status, the study combined high-throughput TCR immunosequencing, statistical association of individual TCRs with disease status, and machine learning. A later genetic analysis took genome-wide SNP genotypes for about three fifths of the roughly 700 donors and used that subset as a discovery cohort. An earlier analysis of roughly 600 of the donors used high-throughput TCR beta sequencing to judge whether each TCR beta V gene segment behaved as functional or pseudogenic. Typing coverage differed by locus: A, B, C, DRB1 and DQB1 were typed in roughly 629-630 donors, DQA1 in about 500, DPA1 in around 600, and DPB1 in 400 to 490. An early release covering 500 to 750 HLA-typed donors comprised about 320 gigabases of sequencing data and roughly 86 million unique TCR sequences. All discovery cohort repertoires had been generated on a single sequencing platform. Alongside the repertoire data, information on donor age, sex, ethnicity and CMV serostatus was compiled. Among some 400 genotyped donors of the cohort, an average of around 240,000 unique TCR beta nucleotide sequences was sequenced per donor, of which 15% to 20% were non-productive. Using immunosequencing, the study profiled T cell repertoires from 666 subjects and related those repertoires to cytomegalovirus serostatus. Rather than drawing on any new phenotypic data, the later analysis identified candidate immune exposures from TCR beta sequences and the way those sequences occurred across donors.

This clone was seen more than once but under ten times. Its antigen remains undetermined. No base quality values were provided; no much bigger clone lies one nucleotide off. What the authors observed across the whole study: Most TCR sequences were observed very rarely across donors, whereas some public TCRs were present in many individuals. In a later analysis, HLA-associated TCR beta chains showed more clonal expansion and lower generation probabilities than non-associated chains that were equally common. Linkage disequilibrium might explain the correlated functional status among segregating V segments, but an unknown experimental factor could not be excluded. A total of 150 or so TCR beta chains were listed by the study as associated with cytomegalovirus. Because counts were too low, 15 to 20 rarely observed V segments, including chromosome 9 orphons, were excluded from the earlier analysis of fewer than 650 of the donors. According to a later genetic analysis, donors in an Asian-associated ancestry cluster had fewer N-insertions in productive TCRs than the roughly 700-donor mean. The authors suggested that the approach could potentially be generalized to other disease states and immunological phenotypes. According to a later analysis, most CMV-associated TCR beta chains appeared to be HLA-restricted, and the HLA associations seemed to be driven largely by CMV exposure. The cohort was sequenced for TCR beta chains only, and without alpha or paired-chain data the features that could be detected were limited. A cluster of highly shared sequence variants was judged likely to be a technical artifact of the sequencing pipeline. A further reported finding was that TCR beta sequences accurately predicted the HLA-A and HLA-B alleles for most subjects in the first cohort. Roughly uniform sequencing depth across donors was assumed in presence/absence analyses, although this assumption may not hold. Specific HLA alleles were associated with 15,000 to 20,000 TCR beta sequences at a false discovery rate of 0.05 in a later analysis. In an earlier analysis of 450 to 750 of the donors, most TCR beta V segments appeared in productive rearrangements about 90% or about 30% of the time, broadly matching IMGT annotations. HLA typing was unavailable for some donors at each locus, so association tests used only the typed subset. In a later genetic analysis, a missense DCLRE1C variant was associated with V-gene and J-gene trimming of TCR beta chains, and the association was replicated in an independent cohort. In a later analysis, the rate of TCR association differed among HLA loci, with DRB1 alleles having the most associated TCRs and HLA-C alleles having the fewest. According to a later analysis, parvovirus B19, influenza, CMV and Epstein-Barr virus appeared linked to several top co-occurrence clusters. The classifier was reported to diagnose cytomegalovirus status with high specificity and sensitivity in both the original and validation cohorts. When HLA alleles, especially DR and DQ, strongly co-occurred, attributing TCR associations to individual alleles was difficult. The only immune exposure information available for the cohort was CMV serostatus. In vitro tests confirmed that a few of the cytomegalovirus-associated TCR beta chains recognize cytomegalovirus antigens.

The cohort comprised 666 healthy bone marrow donors. All cohort members were sampled while nominally healthy, although unrecorded immune exposures were likely present. The donor was CMV seronegative and was included in the group of a few hundred seronegative cohort members. A peripheral blood sample was provided by each donor, and peripheral blood mononuclear cells were used for TCR beta sequencing. The Qiagen DNeasy Blood Extraction Kit was used to extract genomic DNA from the blood cell samples. Library creation used the immunoSEQ multiplex PCR assay. For the multiplex PCR, a mixture combining 60 forward primers for TCR Vbeta segments and 13 reverse primers for TCR Jbeta segments was used. A multiplex PCR assay on genomic DNA amplified the CDR3 region of rearranged TCR beta genes. The Illumina HiSeq System was used to sequence the amplified TCR beta libraries as 87-base-pair reads. Under the source paper's analysis protocol: Across the 600 to 700 repertoires, a later analysis counted some 80 million unique TCR beta chains, roughly 11 million of which were shared by at least two donors. Raw reads were error-corrected and collapsed into unique sequences by a nearest-neighbor algorithm in which closely related sequences were merged to remove PCR and sequencing errors. Alignment of CDR3 sequences to IMGT reference sequences was used to assign V, D and J gene segments. Each retained sequence needed at least a six-nucleotide match to both a V gene segment and a J gene segment. A rearrangement counted as productive if the CDR3 had no stop codons and remained in frame with V and J, and every other rearrangement counted as non-productive. Following IMGT convention, CDR3 was defined as the stretch from the second conserved V-encoded cysteine to the conserved J-encoded phenylalanine. The earlier analysis of about 530 of the donors excluded any sequence lacking an unambiguous match to a single V gene segment. An earlier analysis of 587 of the donors called V segments functional above 56.7% productive rearrangements and segregating when the between-donor standard deviation exceeded 5%. A statistical classification framework was developed to diagnose cytomegalovirus status using the catalog of TCR beta chain sequences. In a later analysis, V and J genes were assigned by comparing TCR nucleotide sequences against IMGT/GENE-DB human TR gene sequences. The TCRdist pipeline was used in a later analysis to assign CDR3 sequences and most-parsimonious VDJ recombination scenarios. A later analysis defined each TCR beta chain by its CDR3 amino acid sequence plus V-gene family, and excluded reads lacking a unique V-gene family. A later analysis removed 500 to 600 highly shared, low-generation-probability nucleotide sequences to deal with suspected cross-contamination and a sequencing artifact. In a later analysis, a clonal expansion index for each public chain was calculated from normalized within-repertoire ranks of inferred template counts. In a later analysis, generation probabilities were computed using a VDJ recombination model fitted to out-of-frame rearrangements, and the results were checked against IGoR. A later analysis scored TCR-TCR, TCR-HLA and TCR-CMV co-occurrence with hypergeometric tests, applying a repertoire-size bias correction to TCR pairs. False discovery rates were estimated in a later analysis by permuting HLA or CMV assignments 20 times. In a later analysis, co-occurring TCRs were grouped using DBSCAN, and TCRdist sequence similarity was added for clustering within HLA-allele-positive subsets. Repertoires with fewer than 30,000 or more than 120,000 public chains were left out of co-occurrence clustering, as were five repertoires with anomalous nucleotide sharing. What TCRdb holds here is the immuneACCESS table cut down to in-frame rearrangements. Part of the clones is not present; checked against another copy, under half of the missing clones reflect an unresolved V gene, and the others are unexplained. V, J and clone size are those of that table, while D and trimming were read from the DNA. Recorded for this sample are about 110,000 clones; over 75% of them occurred a single time. Jointly, the top ten make up approximately 4.5% of the sample.

This TCR came from a male donor in good health and CMV-seronegative. Sequenced material: PBMCs.

In nucleotide form, the sequence is TGTGCCAGCAGTTACGATAGAGGGGGCTACAATGAGCAGTTCTTC. The resulting protein is CASSYDRGGYNEQFF. The sequence is built from TRBV6-5 and TRBJ2-1; TRBD1 is a weak D gene call, 6 bases matching. The germline V gene supplies CDR1 MNHEY and CDR2 SVGAGI. The CDR3 covers 15 residues, taking in both the cysteine and the phenylalanine. The retained sequence is limited to the CDR3, 45 bases, with the frame set at the first base. V is reduced by 2 bases and J by 3 bases, leaving a spacing of 11 bases between them.